This T cell receptor beta chain appears in the sequencing data of a study of lymphopenia after photon versus proton radiotherapy. Whole-study findings and limits: Photon-treated patients lost naive T cells and TCR diversity; proton-treated stayed stable. Oligoclonal CD8+ Temra expansion after nadir drove photon patients' diversity drop. Only patients who died were analyzed for survival; proton advantage is unproven. Post-nadir TCR diversity decline inversely tracked overall survival among those who died.

Profiling relied on immunoSEQ multiplex PCR, and the TCRdb table lists in-frame clones only, not all of them. The table records some 25,000 clones, roughly four fifths of them present only once. Germline CDR1 MNHEY, CDR2 SMNVEV (reference sequence). The CDR3 extends over 15 amino acids. V gave up 5 bases and J gave up 0 bases; unmatched junction bases: 6. Remarks on this clone: As yet, its antigen is unknown.

The sequences come from peripheral blood, collected from a patient treated with photon-based radiotherapy. The rearrangement joins TRBV27 to TRBJ2-7, with TRBD2 matching over 8 bases. The clonotype originates from a woman aged 45 to 65 with pancreatic cancer. The CDR3 DNA follows: TGTGCCAGCAGTCCGGTTAGCGGGATCTCCTACGAGCAGTACTTC. Amino acids: CASSPVSGISYEQYF.